This T cell receptor (beta chain) was retrieved from a study of identical twins. Template switching introduced a universal primer site, and the cDNA bore unique molecular identifiers. TCRdb analysed the 5' RACE reads with MiXCR anew, one entry per CDR3 protein. The table has approximately 1.8 million distinct CDR3 sequences, about 30% seen once. This clonotype was picked up a small number of times. The target antigen is unknown. Study-level points and caveats: Instead of following the same donors, the conclusions were based on cross-sectional statistical analysis. Memory repertoires lacked the insertion deficit that abundant cord blood beta clonotypes showed. Weaker excess sharing between twins was seen in beta out-of-frame sequences.

V lost 7 bases to trimming and J lost 5 bases, with 21 bases between them. Germline CDR1 and CDR2: SQVTM and ANQGSEA. This CDR3 comprises 14 residues. The clonotype originates from a newborn girl in good health. The rearrangement uses TRBV29-1 and TRBJ2-7, with a tentative D call TRBD2 (6 bases). Material for sequencing was cord blood. As DNA, the CDR3 is TGCAGCGCTGGGACTTCTTGGTATAGCGACGAGCAGTACTTC. Its protein is CSAGTSWYSDEQYF.